A selection of T cell receptor beta chains follows, all from one sample in a study of blood T cell repertoires in COVID-19. Assay: immunoSEQ multiplex PCR; the TCRdb copy retains only in-frame clones and omits some. The table lists about 270,000 clones, 70% to 90% of them singletons. Source material: peripheral blood. The receptors stem from a woman between 50 and 59 years old with active or convalescent COVID-19. Both conserved end residues are part of each CDR3.

v_call cdr3_aa
TRBV19 CASSATGFLYF
TRBV2 CASSDNQASYNEQFF
TRBV5-8 CASSLAGGYRETQYF
TRBV10-1 CASSESRTPHNTEAFF
TRBV19 CASSMRGAVMNTEAFF
TRBV6-1 CASSEDRAFQAFF
TRBV30 CAWSVGQGGSEQYF
TRBV5-1 CASSLQGARETQYF
TRBV15 CATSRDWPNTEAFF
TRBV27 CASSLSWPGTEAFF
TRBV28 CASSLDRAYDNEQFF
TRBV5-4 CASTVSGSYNEQFF
TRBV5-6 CASSSNTTGGAYEQYF
TRBV6-6 CASSSRSGRRTDTQYF
TRBV2 CASSDRGARGGYTF
TRBV7-8 CASSSRRLVSPYEQYF
TRBV11-2 CASSFLDSWEQYF
TRBV2 CASSVGTSGVSSSYNEQFF
TRBV19 CASSIGTGGVNTEAFF
TRBV11-2 CASSLETGSGETQYF
TRBV4-1 CASSQGPPGTSSNEQFF
TRBV18 CASSPGSAGVGEQYF
TRBV25-1 CASSEGTGDTGELFF
TRBV3-1/TRBV3-2 CASSHLRELFF
TRBV18 CASSPRQGEGETQYF
TRBV18 CASSDINRYTDTQYF
TRBV29-1 CSVESGDSSYEQYF
TRBV3-1/TRBV3-2 CASSQKGDSPLHF
TRBV7-8 CASSPGTANYGYTF
TRBV11-2 CASSLIRGRDEQFF
TRBV5-1 CASSDHRDRVPYEQYF
TRBV4-2 CASSHGYSGEGVDGYTF
TRBV15 CATSRDLRTSNYGYTF
TRBV12-3/TRBV12-4 CASSVSGELFF
TRBV4-1 CASSFAAGEGNEQFF
TRBV7-6 CASSLVGQGTYEQYF
TRBV15 CATSRDGDRDGYTF
TRBV6-5 CASSYFMSSEQFF
TRBV6-5 CASSHRTGDGYTF
TRBV19 CASTGLGMNTEAFF
TRBV29-1 CSARGFGTEAFF
TRBV20-1 CSASTSGRAGGTDTQYF
TRBV4-1 CASSQGLVSREQYF
TRBV7-2 CASSTVLSGIGELFF
TRBV27 CASSPRDRVDEQYF
TRBV15 CATRGTVNEKLFF
TRBV9 CASSAGLAASTDTQYF
TRBV3-1/TRBV3-2 CASSPGGGRVQETQYF